This is a list of T cell receptor beta chains from one sample in a study of human T cells and chemical hapten exposure. TCRdb called the RACE reads again in MiXCR, with one record for every CDR3 protein. The top ten clones hold 2.6% of a sample with under 400,000 distinct CDR3 sequences, roughly 4.6% of them seen once. The sample was whole blood, taken in connection with sensitization to the hapten diphenylcyclopropenone (DPC). The source of these receptors is a woman between 45 and 65 years old with alopecia areata. Some clones in this sample may be carry-over from other donors' samples. Each CDR3 is given with its conserved first and last residue. D genes are given only for firm matches. A row's size may be missing; if present it is once, few, many or a size class.

>TRBV6-6|many|TRBJ2-5|14|NA
CASSQGAGAETQYF
TGTGCCAGCAGTCAGGGGGCGGGAGCGGAGACCCAGTACTTC
>TRBV20-1|NA|TRBJ2-3|15|TRBD2
CSAKGLAGGWYTQYF
TGCAGTGCTAAGGGACTAGCGGGGGGCTGGTATACGCAGTATTTT
>TRBV30|many|TRBJ2-3|13|NA
CAWSLPGVDTQYF
TGTGCCTGGAGTCTTCCCGGGGTAGATACGCAGTATTTT
>TRBV7-9|few|TRBJ2-3|16|TRBD1
CARGTGPRQGSDTQYF
TGTGCCAGGGGGACAGGACCACGTCAAGGATCAGATACGCAGTATTTT
>TRBV15|many|TRBJ1-1|13|NA
CATSRDRIGLAFF
TGTGCCACCAGCAGAGATCGGATCGGATTAGCTTTCTTT
>TRBV12-3/TRBV12-4|many|TRBJ1-2|14|TRBD1
CASSPTGTGSFSTF
TGTGCCAGCAGTCCGACCGGGACAGGGTCCTTCTCCACCTTC
>TRBV12-3/TRBV12-4|many|TRBJ2-7|13|NA
CASSLQVRLEQYF
TGTGCCAGCAGTTTACAGGTCCGCCTCGAGCAGTACTTC
>TRBV6-5|NA|TRBJ2-7|11|TRBD2
CASQAGGEQYF
TGTGCCAGCCAGGCGGGAGGTGAGCAGTACTTC
>TRBV29-1|NA|TRBJ2-1|8|NA
CSVLGGFF
TGCAGCGTTTTAGGGGGGTTCTTC
>TRBV20-1|few|TRBJ1-6|15|NA
CSARSGEAYNSPLHF
TGCAGTGCTAGATCAGGGGAGGCCTATAATTCACCCCTCCACTTT
>TRBV2|many|TRBJ2-6|14|NA
CAGKRGSGANVLTF
TGTGCCGGAAAGAGGGGGTCTGGGGCCAACGTCCTGACTTTC
>TRBV20-1|NA|TRBJ2-7|10|NA
CSAIFLEQYF
TGCAGTGCTATTTTCCTCGAGCAGTACTTC
>TRBV6-2/TRBV6-3|NA|TRBJ2-7|13|TRBD1
CASSNDRGDEQYF
TGTGCCAGCAGTAACGACAGGGGAGACGAGCAGTACTTC